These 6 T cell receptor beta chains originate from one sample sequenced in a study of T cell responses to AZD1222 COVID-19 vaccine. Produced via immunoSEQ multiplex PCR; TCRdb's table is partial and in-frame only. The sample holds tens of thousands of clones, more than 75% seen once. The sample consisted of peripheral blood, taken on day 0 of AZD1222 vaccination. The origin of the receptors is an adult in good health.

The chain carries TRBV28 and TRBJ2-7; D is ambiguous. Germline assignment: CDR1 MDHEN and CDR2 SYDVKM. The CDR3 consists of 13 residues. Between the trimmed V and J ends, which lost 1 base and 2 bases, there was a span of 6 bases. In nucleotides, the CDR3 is TGTGCCAGCAGTTTATCAGGCCCCTACGAGCAGTACTTC. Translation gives CASSLSGPYEQYF.

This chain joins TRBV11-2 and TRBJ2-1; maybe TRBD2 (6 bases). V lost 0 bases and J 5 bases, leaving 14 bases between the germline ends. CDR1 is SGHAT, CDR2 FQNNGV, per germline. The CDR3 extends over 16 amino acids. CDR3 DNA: TGTGCCAGCAGCTTAGAAGTTCTGCGGGGAAACAATGAGCAGTTCTTC. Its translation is CASSLEVLRGNNEQFF. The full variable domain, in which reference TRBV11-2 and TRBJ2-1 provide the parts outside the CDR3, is EAGVAQSPRYKIIEKRQSVAFWCNPISGHATLYWYQQILGQGPKLLIQFQNNGVVDDSQLPKDRFSAERLKGVDSTLKIQPAKLEDSAVYLCASSLEVLRGNNEQFFGPGTRLTVL.

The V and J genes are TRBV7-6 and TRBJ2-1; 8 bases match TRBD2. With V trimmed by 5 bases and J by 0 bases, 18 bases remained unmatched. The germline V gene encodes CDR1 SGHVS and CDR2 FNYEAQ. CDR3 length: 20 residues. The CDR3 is CASSKTGTSIRTSSYNEQFF. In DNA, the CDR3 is TGTGCCAGCAGCAAAACCGGGACTAGTATTCGCACGAGCTCCTACAATGAGCAGTTCTTC.

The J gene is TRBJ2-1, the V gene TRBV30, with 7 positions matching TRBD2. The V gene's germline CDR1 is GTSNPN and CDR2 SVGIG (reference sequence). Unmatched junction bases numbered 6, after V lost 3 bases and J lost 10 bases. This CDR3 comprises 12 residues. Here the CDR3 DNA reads TGTGCCTGGAGCAAATCTAGCGGCGAGCAGTTCTTC. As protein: CAWSKSSGEQFF.

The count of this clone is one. In DNA form, the CDR3 reads TGCAGTGCTAGTTATGTTTATGAGCAGTTCTTC. Amino acid sequence: CSASYVYEQFF. J is TRBJ2-1 and V is TRBV20-1; no clear D. The V end lost 3 bases, the J end lost 8 bases, and 8 bases lay between the germline ends. Germline-derived CDR1 and CDR2 are DFQATT and SNEGSKA (reference sequence). The CDR3 is 11 residues long.

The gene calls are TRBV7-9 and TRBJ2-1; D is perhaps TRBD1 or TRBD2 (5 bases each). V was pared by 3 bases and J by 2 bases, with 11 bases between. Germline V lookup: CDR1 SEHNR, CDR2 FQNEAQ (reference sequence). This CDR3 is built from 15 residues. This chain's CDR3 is CASSFEGSPYNEQFF. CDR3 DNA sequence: TGTGCCAGCAGCTTCGAGGGGAGCCCCTACAATGAGCAGTTCTTC.